One sample yielded the 24 T cell receptor beta chains listed below, sequenced in a study of blood T cell repertoires in COVID-19. Profiling relied on immunoSEQ multiplex PCR, and the TCRdb table lists in-frame clones only, not all of them. The repertoire holds a few hundred thousand clones, 80% to 90% seen once, with about 3% in the top ten. The sequenced material came from peripheral blood. The receptor source for this set is a woman aged 25-40 years with active or convalescent COVID-19.

The chain uses TRBV30 and TRBJ2-5; D perhaps matches TRBD1 (6 bases). The germline V gene has CDR1 GTSNPN and CDR2 SVGIG (reference sequence). The CDR3 has 18 amino acids. The V end was cut by 5 bases, the J end by 4 bases, with 29 bases between. In nucleotides, the CDR3 is TGTGCCTGGGGCTCACCCCCCCCCAGGACAGTGCGCGGAGAGACCCAGTACTTC. Translating it yields CAWGSPPPRTVRGETQYF.

CDR3 loop: CASSNRGRETQYF. CDR3 nucleotides: TGTGCCAGTAGTAACAGGGGAAGGGAGACCCAGTACTTC. The chain employs TRBV19 and TRBJ2-5; 7 nucleotides align to TRBD1. The CDR3 length is 13 residues. Per the germline V gene, CDR1 is LNHDA and CDR2 is SQIVND (reference sequence). With 4 bases clipped from V and 5 bases from J, the junction kept 4 bases outside the gene matches.

DNA of the CDR3: TGTGCCAGCAGTTTGGGGGGGCGATCACCCCTCCACTTT. Translated, it gives CASSLGGRSPLHF. The V gene is TRBV12-3 or TRBV12-4, the J gene TRBJ1-6, with D tentatively TRBD1 (6 bases). Deletions cut 3 bases from V and 10 bases from J, with 10 bases between. This CDR3 has 13 residues.

This clone was seen only a few times. The rearrangement links TRBV27 to TRBJ1-4; tentative D call: TRBD1 (5 bases). CDR3 length: 15 amino acids. Trimming took off 3 bases at V and 7 bases at J, with 15 bases between the two ends. The germline CDR1 and CDR2 sequences are MNHEY and SMNVEV (reference sequence). The CDR3 DNA follows: TGTGCCAGCAGTTTGGGCTGGAGTAGGGGTGAAAAACTGTTTTTT. Its translation is CASSLGWSRGEKLFF.

V usage is TRBV6-6 and J usage is TRBJ1-3; D might be TRBD1 (5 bases). The CDR3 spans 15 residues. Per germline, CDR1 MNHNY and CDR2 SVGAGI (reference sequence). V was clipped by 2 bases and J by 0 bases, with 8 bases between them. The CDR3 DNA reads TGTGCCAGCAGTTACAGGGGCAACTCTGGAAACACCATATATTTT. Translated: CASSYRGNSGNTIYF.

The chain recombines TRBV6-5 with TRBJ1-2; no clear D. Trimming left V 5 bases short and J 0 bases short, with 4 bases between. Per the germline V gene, CDR1 is MNHEY and CDR2 is SVGAGI. The length of the CDR3 is 12 residues. CDR3 DNA: TGTGCCAGCAGTACTTCTAACTATGGCTACACCTTC. This translates into CASSTSNYGYTF.

V is TRBV4-1 and J is TRBJ2-3; tentative D call: TRBD1 (5 bases). Germline assignment: CDR1 MGHRA and CDR2 YSYEKL. This CDR3 has 15 residues. V was trimmed by 2 bases and J by 2 bases, leaving 11 bases between them. The CDR3 loop is CASSQLPGNTDTQYF. CDR3 coding DNA: TGCGCCAGCAGCCAATTACCAGGGAACACAGATACGCAGTATTTT.

The chain uses TRBV2 and TRBJ2-1, with 9 bases aligning to TRBD2. Losses at the gene ends were 6 bases for V and 0 bases for J; bases not matched to a gene: 6. This CDR3 region has 16 residues. Germline V CDR1 and CDR2: SNHLY, FYNNEI. DNA for the CDR3: TGTGCCAGCAGCGGGAGCGGGGGGTTCTCCTACAATGAGCAGTTCTTC. Residues: CASSGSGGFSYNEQFF.

The V call is TRBV28, the J call TRBJ1-4, with D perhaps TRBD1 (6 bases). Germline CDR1 MDHEN, CDR2 SYDVKM. V was trimmed by 3 bases and J by 8 bases, leaving 19 bases between them. The CDR3 runs 16 residues. The DNA for the CDR3 is TGTGCCAGCAGTTTCAGAGGGGGGGTTAGATGGGAAAAACTGTTTTTT. Translation gives CASSFRGGVRWEKLFF.

V is TRBV19 and J is TRBJ1-5; TRBD1 aligns across 8 bases. This CDR3 is 13 amino acids long. Germline-derived CDR1 and CDR2 are LNHDA and SQIVND (reference sequence). The trim removed 3 bases at V and 7 bases at J, leaving 2 bases unmatched. In DNA form, the CDR3 reads TGTGCCAGTAGTATGACAGGGGCCCAGCCCCAGCATTTT. Translation gives CASSMTGAQPQHF.

This clone occurred once. The rearrangement uses TRBV6-6 and TRBJ2-1, with TRBD2 matching over 14 bases. With 6 bases clipped from V and 4 bases from J, the junction kept 5 bases outside the gene matches. CDR3 size: 16 residues. Germline V CDR1 and CDR2: MNHNY, SVGAGI (reference sequence). DNA for the CDR3: TGTGCCAGCAGGCCTAGGACTAGCGGGGGGTACAATGAGCAGTTCTTC. Its protein product is CASRPRTSGGYNEQFF.

The rearrangement uses TRBV19 and TRBJ2-5; 7 positions agree with TRBD1. The V and J ends lost 3 bases and 6 bases, in that order; junction bases with no gene match: 10. The germline V gene has CDR1 LNHDA and CDR2 SQIVND (reference sequence). The CDR3 totals 15 residues. CDR3 coding DNA: TGTGCCAGTAGTATCGGGGACAGCACCATTCAGACCCAGTACTTC. This translates into CASSIGDSTIQTQYF.

The chain combines TRBV30 with TRBJ2-7, with 8 bases aligning to TRBD1. CDR1 GTSNPN and CDR2 SVGIG come from the germline V gene (reference sequence). Losses at the gene ends were 1 base for V and 3 bases for J; bases not matched to a gene: 11. The CDR3 covers 16 residues. Here the CDR3 reads CAWSENRTGKFYEQYF. In DNA form, the CDR3 reads TGTGCCTGGAGTGAGAACCGGACAGGGAAGTTCTACGAGCAGTACTTC.

This chain joins TRBV6-4 and TRBJ2-1; possibly TRBD2 for D (7 bases). This CDR3 region has 15 residues. Trimming shortened V by 3 bases and J by 5 bases, and 14 bases separated the two germline ends. The germline gives CDR1 MRHNA, CDR2 SNTAGT. The chain's CDR3 is CASSEVGGAHNEQFF. CDR3 coding DNA: TGTGCCAGCAGTGAGGTAGGGGGGGCGCACAATGAGCAGTTCTTC.

The rearrangement uses TRBV5-1 and TRBJ2-3, with TRBD1 as a possible D gene (6 bases). CDR1 is SGHRS and CDR2 is YFSETQ in the germline V gene. V was shortened by 5 bases and J by 8 bases, with 18 bases between the two germline ends. The CDR3 length is 14 residues. As DNA, the CDR3 is TGCGCCAGCAGTCCCGCCTCAGGGGTGGGTACGCAGTATTTT. It is translated as CASSPASGVGTQYF.

This chain uses TRBV27 with TRBJ1-5; possibly TRBD1 for D (6 bases). The CDR3 loop spans 16 amino acids. V was clipped by 5 bases and J by 0 bases, with 14 bases between them. Germline V CDR1 and CDR2: MNHEY, SMNVEV (reference sequence). The CDR3 region is CASSTGTHYSNQPQHF. The CDR3 DNA reads as TGTGCCAGCAGTACCGGGACACATTATAGCAATCAGCCCCAGCATTTT.

V gene TRBV6-2 or TRBV6-3 combines with J gene TRBJ1-1; D perhaps matches TRBD1 (5 bases). The CDR3 loop spans 14 amino acids. Germline V gene data show CDR1 as MNHEY and CDR2 as SVGEGT. V was cut by 4 bases and J by 6 bases, with 15 bases left in between. DNA of the CDR3: TGTGCCAGCAGTTTCCAGGGAGGCTTGGCTGAAGCTTTCTTT. Encoded protein: CASSFQGGLAEAFF.

The chain combines TRBV28 with TRBJ2-7; D gene uncertain. The CDR3 contains 14 residues. V dropped 4 bases and J dropped 4 bases, with 14 bases sitting between them. Germline CDR1 and CDR2: MDHEN and SYDVKM. Here the CDR3 reads CASSSLSREYEQYF. Written as DNA, the CDR3 is TGTGCCAGCAGTTCTCTATCTAGAGAGTACGAGCAGTACTTC.

The CDR3 loop is CASSTRDIYGYTF. In DNA form, the CDR3 reads TGTGCCAGTAGTACCCGGGACATCTATGGCTACACCTTC. The chain couples TRBV19 to TRBJ1-2; tentatively, D is TRBD1 (6 bases). Between the trimmed V and J ends, which lost 4 bases and 4 bases, there was a span of 10 bases. Germline assignment: CDR1 LNHDA and CDR2 SQIVND (reference sequence). The CDR3 is 13 residues long. Looking up the rest from reference TRBV19 and TRBJ1-2 gives the full variable domain: DGGITQSPKYLFRKEGQNVTLSCEQNLNHDAMYWYRQDPGQGLRLIYYSQIVNDFQKGDIAEGYSVSREKKESFPLTVTSAQKNPTAFYLCASSTRDIYGYTFGSGTRLTVV.

The count of this clone is one. The rearrangement links TRBV5-1 to TRBJ2-7; 10 nucleotides match TRBD1. Germline lookup yields CDR1 SGHRS and CDR2 YFSETQ. The junction had 12 bases not matched to a gene; V was cut back by 4 bases and J by 2 bases. The length of the CDR3 is 17 residues. The CDR3 DNA reads as TGCGCCAGCAGCCTCACCGGGACAGGGGACTCCCCCTACGAGCAGTACTTC. Translating gives CASSLTGTGDSPYEQYF.

The rearrangement joins TRBV7-8 to TRBJ1-6; D call uncertain. The V gene lost 2 bases and the J gene lost 1 base, with 12 bases spanning the gap. The CDR3 runs to 17 residues. Germline CDR1 is SGHVS and CDR2 is FQNEAQ. The CDR3 protein is CASSLSGLGSYNSPLHF. CDR3 in DNA: TGTGCCAGCAGCTTAAGCGGGCTGGGGTCCTATAATTCACCCCTCCACTTT.

The chain recombines TRBV6-5 with TRBJ1-4; 7 bases align to TRBD1. V dropped 5 bases and J dropped 3; count of bases not matched to a gene: 3. The CDR3 spans 14 residues. The germline gives CDR1 MNHEY, CDR2 SVGAGI. The CDR3 nucleotides are TGTGCCAGCAGTCGGGACAGAGCTAATGAAAAACTGTTTTTT. It is translated as CASSRDRANEKLFF.

This rearrangement joins TRBV30 to TRBJ2-5, with 7 bases matching TRBD2. CDR1 GTSNPN and CDR2 SVGIG come from the germline V gene (reference sequence). CDR3 length: 16 residues. J lost 5 bases, V lost 0 bases, and 12 bases had no gene match. The CDR3 DNA reads TGTGCCTGGAGTGTAGGGGACTATGGCGTGGCGGAGACCCAGTACTTC. Translating gives CAWSVGDYGVAETQYF.

CDR3 DNA: TGTGCCAGCAGTTACGTAGGGGGCGCAAACACCATATATTTT. Amino acid sequence: CASSYVGGANTIYF. V gene TRBV6-6 combines with J gene TRBJ1-3; TRBD1 aligns across 7 bases. The CDR3 spans 14 residues. V lost 2 bases and J lost 6; bases outside the gene matches: 4. Per the germline V gene, CDR1 is MNHNY and CDR2 is SVGAGI (reference sequence).